The 24 T cell receptor beta chains given below trace back to one sample, sequenced in a study of OX40 agonist ivuxolimab in advanced cancers. Libraries were prepared by immunoSEQ multiplex PCR; TCRdb keeps only in-frame clonotypes and omits some of them. This table holds 35,000 or so clones, less than 85% found once. Here the sequenced sample was CD4+ or CD8+ T cells sorted from blood, taken in a trial of the OX40 agonist ivuxolimab. The receptors here all came from an adult with an advanced solid tumor such as melanoma, head and neck, liver or kidney cancer.

J is TRBJ2-1 and V is TRBV9; no reliable D call. V lost 2 bases and J lost 8, with 8 bases in between. Germline values: CDR1 SGDLS, CDR2 YYNGEE. The CDR3 runs 12 residues. The DNA of the CDR3 is TGTGCCAGCAGCGTCTTCGCGGATGAGCAGTTCTTC. Protein: CASSVFADEQFF.

The rearrangement uses TRBV28 and TRBJ1-1; D may be TRBD1 (5 bases). The ends were cut back, 5 bases at V and 0 bases at J, with 16 bases in the middle. This CDR3 spans 16 amino acids. CDR1 MDHEN and CDR2 SYDVKM come from the germline V gene. As DNA, the CDR3 is TGTGCCAGCAGTAGCCTGGGCAGGGTTATGAACACTGAAGCTTTCTTT. Its translation is CASSSLGRVMNTEAFF.

The CDR3 coding sequence is TGTGCCAGCAGCTTAGGGGTTGGTCAGCCCCAGCATTTT. Protein product: CASSLGVGQPQHF. The rearrangement uses TRBV7-9 and TRBJ1-5, with D unresolved. The CDR3 consists of 13 residues. The V gene's germline CDR1 is SEHNR and CDR2 FQNEAQ (reference sequence). Trimming shortened V by 1 base and J by 6 bases, and 7 bases separated the two germline ends.

The chain is built from TRBV14 and TRBJ2-5, with D possibly being TRBD1 or TRBD2 (5 bases each). The V end lost 4 bases, the J end lost 0 bases, and 9 bases lay between the germline ends. This CDR3 contains 14 residues. Germline CDR1 and CDR2: SGHDN and FVKESK. In DNA form, the CDR3 reads TGTGCCAGCAGCCTCAGGGAGTACCAAGAGACCCAGTACTTC. This gives the protein CASSLREYQETQYF.

V gene TRBV30 combines with J gene TRBJ1-2, with 9 bases that match TRBD1. Germline trimming cut 4 bases from V and 8 bases from J; bases unmatched to any gene: 5. The CDR3 covers 12 residues. The germline gives CDR1 GTSNPN, CDR2 SVGIG (reference sequence). CDR3 sequence: CAWTPGTGGYTF. The DNA for the CDR3 is TGTGCCTGGACCCCCGGGACAGGGGGCTACACCTTC.

Details on this clone: Its ends do not fully match the called genes, so a read error is possible. The J gene is TRBJ2-5, the V gene TRBV9; TRBD2 matches 8 bases. The CDR3 runs to 9 residues. Germline V gene lookup returns CDR1 SGDLS and CDR2 YYNGEE. The DNA for the CDR3 is TGTGCCAGCAGCCCGCGGGGGGACTTC. Translated, it gives CASSPRGDF. Looking up the rest from reference TRBV9 and TRBJ2-5 gives the full variable domain: DSGVTQTPKHLITATGQRVTLRCSPRSGDLSVYWYQQSLDQGLQFLIQYYNGEERAKGNILERFSAQQFPDLHSELNLSSLELGDSALYFCASSPRGDFGPGTRLLVL.

The chain couples TRBV5-8 to TRBJ1-5; D ambiguous. The CDR3 loop spans 13 amino acids. The V and J ends lost 3 bases and 5 bases respectively, with 9 bases between them. CDR1 is SGHTS, CDR2 YDEGEE, per germline. In DNA, the CDR3 is TGTGCCAGCAGCTATGGACTGGATCAGCCCCAGCATTTT. Translated: CASSYGLDQPQHF.

This chain uses TRBV28 with TRBJ1-5, with TRBD1 as a possible D gene (6 bases). CDR3 length: 14 amino acids. CDR1 and CDR2 from the germline V gene are MDHEN and SYDVKM. V lost 5 bases and J 3 bases, leaving 11 bases between the germline ends. CDR3 in amino acids: CASSGEGVNQPQHF. The CDR3 DNA is TGTGCCAGCAGTGGAGAGGGGGTCAATCAGCCCCAGCATTTT.

V is TRBV12-5 and J is TRBJ2-3, with D perhaps matching TRBD1 (5 bases). CDR3 length: 16 residues. The germline V gene has CDR1 LGHNT and CDR2 FRNRAP. The germline V and J ends were trimmed by 1 base and 5 bases, with 16 bases remaining between them. The CDR3 loop reads CASGLGSGPLGDTQYF. The CDR3 DNA reads TGTGCTAGTGGTTTGGGGTCAGGGCCCCTCGGAGATACGCAGTATTTT.

Concerning this clone itself: Other DNA sequences in the sample encode the same CDR3. V is TRBV7-8 and J is TRBJ1-1; D might be TRBD1 (6 bases). Trimming removed 0 bases at V and 5 bases at J, with 7 bases between. This CDR3 is built from 13 residues. Germline loops: CDR1 SGHVS, CDR2 FQNEAQ. This CDR3 reads CASSLAQGTEAFF. The CDR3 bases are TGTGCCAGCAGCTTAGCCCAGGGGACTGAAGCTTTCTTT.

CDR3 nucleotides: TGTGCCACCAGCAGGGAGGGGGCTGGGGAGGCAACTAATGAAAAACTGTTTTTT. This sequence encodes CATSREGAGEATNEKLFF. This chain uses TRBV15 with TRBJ1-4; 7 nucleotides match TRBD1. The V and J ends lost 3 bases and 0 bases, in that order; junction bases with no gene match: 10. Germline V gene sequence: CDR1 LNHNV, CDR2 YYDKDF (reference sequence). The CDR3 has 18 amino acids.

The chain couples TRBV13 to TRBJ1-1, with D unclear. This CDR3 is 12 amino acids long. Per the germline V gene, CDR1 is PRHDT and CDR2 is FYEKMQ (reference sequence). Trimming pared 2 bases from V and 6 bases from J, leaving 7 bases between. Here the CDR3 DNA reads TGTGCCAGCAGCTTATTTACGGCTGAAGCTTTCTTT. As protein: CASSLFTAEAFF.

The rearrangement uses TRBV27 and TRBJ1-1, with D unresolved. Trimming removed 5 bases at V and 5 bases at J, with 12 bases between. Germline values: CDR1 MNHEY, CDR2 SMNVEV (reference sequence). This CDR3 region has 13 residues. The CDR3 region is CASSLWLETEAFF. CDR3 coding DNA: TGTGCCAGCAGTCTGTGGTTAGAAACTGAAGCTTTCTTT.

The chain uses TRBV7-8 and TRBJ2-2, with TRBD2 as a possible D gene (5 bases). Trimming cost V 8 bases and J 5 bases, with 9 bases left between them. This CDR3 has 12 amino acids. Per germline, CDR1 SGHVS and CDR2 FQNEAQ. The CDR3 loop reads CASRRRTGELFF. The DNA of the CDR3 is TGTGCCAGCCGCCGGAGGACCGGGGAGCTGTTTTTT.

The sample holds one count of this clone. The chain has TRBV5-6 and TRBJ2-7, with D possibly matching TRBD2 (5 bases). The CDR3 length is 13 residues. Trimming removed 2 bases from V and 7 bases from J, with 13 bases in between. Germline CDR1 SGHDT, CDR2 YYEEEE. CDR3: CASSFRGIGEQYF. As DNA, the CDR3 is TGTGCCAGCAGCTTTCGGGGTATTGGGGAGCAGTACTTC. The full variable domain, in which reference TRBV5-6 and TRBJ2-7 provide the parts outside the CDR3, is DAGVTQSPTHLIKTRGQQVTLRCSPKSGHDTVSWYQQALGQGPQFIFQYYEEEERQRGNFPDRFSGHQFPNYSSELNVNALLLGDSALYLCASSFRGIGEQYFGPGTRLTVT.

The J gene is TRBJ2-2, the V gene TRBV29-1, with D unresolved. CDR1 and CDR2 from the germline V gene are SQVTM and ANQGSEA. Trimming shortened V by 5 bases and J by 1 base, and 8 bases separated the two germline ends. The length of the CDR3 is 13 residues. Here the CDR3 DNA reads TGCAGCGTTCGTCCAGGGAACACCGGGGAGCTGTTTTTT. Translated: CSVRPGNTGELFF.

J is TRBJ1-2 and V is TRBV28; 7 nucleotides align to TRBD1. The CDR3 is made up of 13 amino acids. Germline V lookup: CDR1 MDHEN, CDR2 SYDVKM. V was clipped by 4 bases and J by 3 bases; unmatched bases: 2. As DNA, the CDR3 is TGTGCCAGCAGTTCCACAGGGGACTATGGCTACACCTTC. Translated: CASSSTGDYGYTF.

The rearrangement joins TRBV5-5 to TRBJ1-4; D uncertain. The CDR3 has 16 residues. Trimming pared 0 bases from V and 7 bases from J, leaving 16 bases between. CDR1 SGHKS and CDR2 YYEKEE come from the germline V gene (reference sequence). The CDR3 loop is CASSLATGNIREKLFF. CDR3 DNA: TGTGCCAGCAGCTTGGCCACTGGGAATATACGTGAAAAACTGTTTTTT. Looking up the rest from reference TRBV5-5 and TRBJ1-4 gives the full variable domain: DAGVTQSPTHLIKTRGQQVTLRCSPISGHKSVSWYQQVLGQGPQFIFQYYEKEERGRGNFPDRFSARQFPNYSSELNVNALLLGDSALYLCASSLATGNIREKLFFGSGTQLSVL.

The V and J genes are TRBV18 and TRBJ1-4; D unresolved. This CDR3 is 14 amino acids long. V was clipped by 0 bases and J by 8 bases, with 10 bases between them. Per germline, CDR1 KGHSH and CDR2 LQKENI. CDR3 bases: TGTGCCAGCTCACCACCGGAAAGGGAAGAAAAACTGTTTTTT. This codes for CASSPPEREEKLFF.

This clone occurred once. V is TRBV2 and J is TRBJ2-7, with unresolved D. CDR1 and CDR2 from the germline V gene are SNHLY and FYNNEI. The CDR3 totals 12 residues. Trimming removed 8 bases from V and 2 bases from J, with 10 bases in between. In DNA, the CDR3 is TGTGCCAGCGGGCTATATCCCTACGAGCAGTACTTC. It specifies CASGLYPYEQYF. Drawing the rest from reference TRBV2 and TRBJ2-7, the complete variable domain is EPEVTQTPSHQVTQMGQEVILRCVPISNHLYFYWYRQILGQKVEFLVSFYNNEISEKSEIFDDQFSVERPDGSNFTLKIRSTKLEDSAMYFCASGLYPYEQYFGPGTRLTVT.

The J gene is TRBJ1-2, the V gene TRBV28; 7 positions agree with TRBD1. This CDR3 comprises 12 residues. The germline gives CDR1 MDHEN, CDR2 SYDVKM. V shed 3 bases, J shed 12 bases, and the junction held 7 bases outside the gene matches. DNA for the CDR3: TGTGCCAGCAGTTTTATACAGGGGCCGAACACCTTC. This encodes CASSFIQGPNTF.

The gene calls are TRBV6-1 and TRBJ2-2; 11 bases are a match to TRBD2. Germline values: CDR1 MNHNS, CDR2 SASEGT. Losses at the gene ends were 4 bases for V and 6 bases for J; bases not matched to a gene: 1. There are 14 residues in the CDR3. The CDR3 DNA reads TGTGCCAGCAGTGGACTAGCGGGATCCGGGGAGCTGTTTTTT. Its translation: CASSGLAGSGELFF.

The rearrangement uses TRBV6-1 and TRBJ1-4; perhaps TRBD1 as D (5 bases). The CDR3 extends over 13 amino acids. Germline lookup yields CDR1 MNHNS and CDR2 SASEGT. Deletions cut 7 bases from V and 4 bases from J, with 10 bases between. The CDR3: CASKQVRNEKLFF. CDR3 nucleotide sequence: TGTGCCAGCAAACAGGTCCGTAATGAAAAACTGTTTTTT.

This clone was counted between two and nine times. The rearrangement links TRBV6-5 to TRBJ2-5, with D perhaps matching TRBD2 (6 bases). The CDR3 runs 14 residues. The V end was cut by 10 bases, the J end by 5 bases, with 20 bases between. Germline V gene sequence: CDR1 MNHEY, CDR2 SVGAGI. The CDR3 nucleotides are TGTGCCACCCAGGAGGGGAATGGTCTGGAGACCCAGTACTTC. Protein product: CATQEGNGLETQYF.